This TCR beta chain stems from a study of cytomegalovirus exposure and HLA in healthy donors. Broader study findings: The number of N-insertions in an Asian-associated ancestry cluster was reportedly below the approximately 690-donor mean in a later analysis. Sequences of the TCR beta chain were said to predict the HLA-A and HLA-B alleles of most subjects accurately.

PCR used 60 Vbeta primers and 13 Jbeta primers. Libraries were prepared by immunoSEQ multiplex PCR; TCRdb keeps only in-frame clonotypes and omits some of them. The sample holds approximately 180,000 clones; roughly 79% are singletons and the top ten take around 3%. Germline V gene lookup returns CDR1 LGHNA and CDR2 YSLEER. The CDR3 has 14 residues. With 0 bases removed from V and 2 bases from J, the gap between germline ends came to 7 bases. On this clone: The antigen remains unidentified. The same CDR3 arises from other DNA sequences in this sample as well.

Sequencing was carried out using PBMCs. This TCR was sampled from a male donor in good health and CMV-seronegative. The chain has TRBV4-3 and TRBJ1-2; no clear D. CDR3 amino acids: CASSQDPGNYGYTF. The CDR3, as DNA: TGCGCCAGCAGCCAAGATCCGGGGAACTATGGCTACACCTTC.